Sequencing of this TCR beta chain was carried out in a study of T-cell reconstitution after alpha-beta-depleted transplantation in children. This sample's TCRbeta library carried unique molecular identifier barcodes. TCRdb ran MiXCR on the PCR reads and lists one entry per CDR3 protein. The sample records some 590,000 distinct CDR3 sequences, 8% to 11% being singletons. The material sequenced was PBMCs from the stem cell graft donor, taken from the stem cell graft. This clonotype was obtained from a human donor who donated a stem cell graft to a child with acute myeloid leukemia.

The CDR3 loop reads CASSDLGGNYGYTF. The DNA of the CDR3 is TGTGCCAGCAGCGACCTTGGAGGGAACTATGGCTACACCTTC. The rearrangement links TRBV6-1 to TRBJ1-2, with D hard to call. Looked up from germline, CDR1 is MNHNS and CDR2 is SASEGT. The CDR3 has 14 residues. The ends were cut back, 6 bases at V and 2 bases at J, with 13 bases in the middle.